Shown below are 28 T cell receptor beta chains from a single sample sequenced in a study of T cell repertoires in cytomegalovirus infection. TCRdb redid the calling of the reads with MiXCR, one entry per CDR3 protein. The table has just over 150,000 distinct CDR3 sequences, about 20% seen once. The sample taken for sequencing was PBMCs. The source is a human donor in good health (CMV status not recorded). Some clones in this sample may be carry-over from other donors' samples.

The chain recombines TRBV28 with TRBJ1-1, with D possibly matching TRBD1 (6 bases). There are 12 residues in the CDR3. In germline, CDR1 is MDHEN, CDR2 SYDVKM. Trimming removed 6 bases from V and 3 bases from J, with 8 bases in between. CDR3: CASSGQYTEAFF. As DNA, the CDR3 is TGTGCCAGCAGCGGACAGTACACTGAAGCTTTCTTT.

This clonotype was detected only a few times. The CDR3 nucleotides are TGTGCCAGCAGCCAATTCGCACGCACAGATACGCAGTATTTT. Translated, it gives CASSQFARTDTQYF. The chain carries TRBV14 and TRBJ2-3; D is undetermined. V lost 2 bases, J lost 1 base, and 7 bases lay in between. The CDR3 is made up of 14 amino acids. Germline V gene lookup returns CDR1 SGHDN and CDR2 FVKESK.

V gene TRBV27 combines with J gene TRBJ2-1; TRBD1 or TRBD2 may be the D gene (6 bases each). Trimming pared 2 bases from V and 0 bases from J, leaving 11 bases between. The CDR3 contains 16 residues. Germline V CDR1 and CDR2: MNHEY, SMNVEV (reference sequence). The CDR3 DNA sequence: TGTGCCAGCAGTTTAGGAGGGGGGAGCTCCTACAATGAGCAGTTCTTC. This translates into CASSLGGGSSYNEQFF.

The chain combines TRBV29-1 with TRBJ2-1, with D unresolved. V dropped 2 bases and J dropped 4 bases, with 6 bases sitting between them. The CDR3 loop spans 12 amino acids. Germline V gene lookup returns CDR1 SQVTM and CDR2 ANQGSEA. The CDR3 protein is CSVELGYNEQFF. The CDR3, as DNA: TGCAGCGTTGAACTCGGATACAATGAGCAGTTCTTC.

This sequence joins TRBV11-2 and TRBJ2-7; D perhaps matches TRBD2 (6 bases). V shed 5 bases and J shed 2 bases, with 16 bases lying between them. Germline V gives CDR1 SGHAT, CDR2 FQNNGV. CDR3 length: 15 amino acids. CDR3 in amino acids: CASSAPISGAYEQYF. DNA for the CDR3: TGTGCCAGCAGCGCCCCGATTTCGGGGGCCTACGAGCAGTACTTC.

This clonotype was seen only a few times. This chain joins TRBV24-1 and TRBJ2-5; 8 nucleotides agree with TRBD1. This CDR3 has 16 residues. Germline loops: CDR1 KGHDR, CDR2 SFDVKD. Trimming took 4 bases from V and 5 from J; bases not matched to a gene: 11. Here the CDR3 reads CATSDRTGNLMETQYF. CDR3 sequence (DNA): TGTGCCACCAGTGACCGGACAGGGAATCTGATGGAGACCCAGTACTTC.

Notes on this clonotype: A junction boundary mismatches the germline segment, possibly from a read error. The CDR3 region has the DNA TGTGCTAGCAGCCTCTCAGGAGGGATAGGCGATACGCAGTATTTT. It codes for CASSLSGGIGDTQYF. V gene TRBV7-7 combines with J gene TRBJ2-3, with D perhaps matching TRBD2 (6 bases). This CDR3 has 15 amino acids. Germline CDR1 is SSHAT and CDR2 is FNYEAQ (reference sequence).

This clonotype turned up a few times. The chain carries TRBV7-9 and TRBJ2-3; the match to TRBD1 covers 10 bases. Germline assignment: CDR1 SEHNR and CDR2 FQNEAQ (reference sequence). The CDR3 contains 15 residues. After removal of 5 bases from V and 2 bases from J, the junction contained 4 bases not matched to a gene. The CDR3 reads CASSRGTGDTDTQYF. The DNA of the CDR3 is TGTGCCAGCAGCAGAGGGACAGGGGACACAGATACGCAGTATTTT.

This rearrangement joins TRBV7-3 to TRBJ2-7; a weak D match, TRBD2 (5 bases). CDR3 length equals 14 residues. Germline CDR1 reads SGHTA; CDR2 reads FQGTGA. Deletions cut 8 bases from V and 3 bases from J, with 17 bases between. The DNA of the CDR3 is TGTGCCAGCGCCATCGGGGTACCCAACTACGAGCAGTACTTC. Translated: CASAIGVPNYEQYF. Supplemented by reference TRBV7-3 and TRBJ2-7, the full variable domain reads GAGVSQTPSNKVTEKGKYVELRCDPISGHTALYWYRQSLGQGPEFLIYFQGTGAADDSGLPNDRFFAVRPEGSVSTLKIQRTERGDSAVYLCASAIGVPNYEQYFGPGTRLTVT.

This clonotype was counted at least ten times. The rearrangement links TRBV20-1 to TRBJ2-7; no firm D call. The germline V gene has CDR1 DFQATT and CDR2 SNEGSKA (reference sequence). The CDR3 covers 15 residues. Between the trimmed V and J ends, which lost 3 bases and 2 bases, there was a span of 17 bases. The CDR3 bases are TGCAGTGCTAGCGCTCGGGCCACCAGTCCCTACGAGCAGTACTTC. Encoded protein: CSASARATSPYEQYF.

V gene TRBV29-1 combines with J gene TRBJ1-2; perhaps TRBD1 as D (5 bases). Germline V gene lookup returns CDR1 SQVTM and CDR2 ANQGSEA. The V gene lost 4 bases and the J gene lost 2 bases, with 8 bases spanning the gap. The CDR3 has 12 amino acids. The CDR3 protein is CSVVRGNYGYTF. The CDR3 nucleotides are TGCAGCGTTGTTAGGGGCAACTATGGCTACACCTTC.

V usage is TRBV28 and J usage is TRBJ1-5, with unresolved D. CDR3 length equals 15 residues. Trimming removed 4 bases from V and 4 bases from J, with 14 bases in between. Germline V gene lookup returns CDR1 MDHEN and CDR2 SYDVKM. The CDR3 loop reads CASSSRVRVNQPQHF. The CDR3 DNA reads TGTGCCAGCAGTTCCCGGGTCCGGGTGAATCAGCCCCAGCATTTT. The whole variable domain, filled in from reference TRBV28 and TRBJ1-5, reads DVKVTQSSRYLVKRTGEKVFLECVQDMDHENMFWYRQDPGLGLRLIYFSYDVKMKEKGDIPEGYSVSREKKERFSLILESASTNQTSMYLCASSSRVRVNQPQHFGDGTRLSIL.

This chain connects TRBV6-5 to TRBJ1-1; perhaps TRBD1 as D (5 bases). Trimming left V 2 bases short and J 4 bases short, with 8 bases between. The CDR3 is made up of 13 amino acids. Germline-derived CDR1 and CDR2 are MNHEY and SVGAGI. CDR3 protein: CASSYAGSTEAFF. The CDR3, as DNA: TGTGCCAGCAGTTACGCAGGGAGCACTGAAGCTTTCTTT.

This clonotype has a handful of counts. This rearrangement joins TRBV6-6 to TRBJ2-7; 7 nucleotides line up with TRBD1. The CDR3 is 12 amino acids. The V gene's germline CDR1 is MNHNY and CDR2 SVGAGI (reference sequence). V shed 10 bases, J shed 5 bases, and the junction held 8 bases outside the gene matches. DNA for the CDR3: TGTGCCACCCGACAGGGTTCGAACGAGCAGTACTTC. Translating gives CATRQGSNEQYF.

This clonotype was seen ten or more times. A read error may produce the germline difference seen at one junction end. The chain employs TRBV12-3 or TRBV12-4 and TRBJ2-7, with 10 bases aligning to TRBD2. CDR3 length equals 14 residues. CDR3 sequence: CASSLAGASYEQYF. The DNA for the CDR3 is TGTGCCAGCAGTCTAGCGGGAGCCAGCTACGAGCAGTACTTC.

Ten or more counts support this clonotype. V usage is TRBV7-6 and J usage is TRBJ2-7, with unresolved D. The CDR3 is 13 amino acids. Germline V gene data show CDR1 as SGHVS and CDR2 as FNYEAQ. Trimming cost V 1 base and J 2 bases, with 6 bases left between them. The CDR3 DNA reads TGTGCCAGCAGCTTAGAACAGCCCTACGAGCAGTACTTC. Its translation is CASSLEQPYEQYF.

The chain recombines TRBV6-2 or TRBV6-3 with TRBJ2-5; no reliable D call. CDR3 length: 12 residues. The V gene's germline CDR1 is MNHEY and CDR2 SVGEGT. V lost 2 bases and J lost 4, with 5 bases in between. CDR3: CASSYVRETQYF. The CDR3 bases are TGTGCCAGCAGTTACGTTCGAGAGACCCAGTACTTC.

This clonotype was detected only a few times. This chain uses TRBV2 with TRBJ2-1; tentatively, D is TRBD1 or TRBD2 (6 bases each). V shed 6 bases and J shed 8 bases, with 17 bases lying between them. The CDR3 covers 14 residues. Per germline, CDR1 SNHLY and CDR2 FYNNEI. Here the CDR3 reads CASRKDYSGDEQFF. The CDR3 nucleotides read TGTGCCAGCAGGAAGGACTACTCAGGGGATGAGCAGTTCTTC.

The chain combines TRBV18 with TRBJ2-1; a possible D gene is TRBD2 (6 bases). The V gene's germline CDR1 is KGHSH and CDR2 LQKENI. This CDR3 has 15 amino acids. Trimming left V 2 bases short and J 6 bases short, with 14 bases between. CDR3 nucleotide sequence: TGTGCCAGCTCACCATCTGGGGGGACGGGCAATGAGCAGTTCTTC. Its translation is CASSPSGGTGNEQFF.

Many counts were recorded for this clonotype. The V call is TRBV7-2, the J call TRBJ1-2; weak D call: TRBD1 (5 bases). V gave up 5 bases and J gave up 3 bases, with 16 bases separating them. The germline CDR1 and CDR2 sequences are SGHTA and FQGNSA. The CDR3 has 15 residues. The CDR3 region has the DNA TGTGCCAGCAGCCCCAGTGTGGGGGGGGACTATGGCTACACCTTC. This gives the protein CASSPSVGGDYGYTF. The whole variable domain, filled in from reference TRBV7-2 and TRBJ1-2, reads GAGVSQSPSNKVTEKGKDVELRCDPISGHTALYWYRQSLGQGLEFLIYFQGNSAPDKSGLPSDRFSAERTGGSVSTLTIQRTQQEDSAVYLCASSPSVGGDYGYTFGSGTRLTVV.

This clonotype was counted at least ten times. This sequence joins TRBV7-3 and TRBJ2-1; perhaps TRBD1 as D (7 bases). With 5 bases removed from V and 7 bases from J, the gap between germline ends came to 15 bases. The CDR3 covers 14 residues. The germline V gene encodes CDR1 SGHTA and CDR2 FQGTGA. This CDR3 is CASSTGAGPNEQFF. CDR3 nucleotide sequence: TGTGCCAGCAGCACAGGGGCGGGGCCGAATGAGCAGTTCTTC. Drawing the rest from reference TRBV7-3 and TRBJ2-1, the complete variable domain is GAGVSQTPSNKVTEKGKYVELRCDPISGHTALYWYRQSLGQGPEFLIYFQGTGAADDSGLPNDRFFAVRPEGSVSTLKIQRTERGDSAVYLCASSTGAGPNEQFFGPGTRLTVL.

CDR3 amino acids: CASRFGDLGYEQYF. The CDR3 DNA reads as TGTGCCAGCAGGTTCGGAGACCTTGGCTACGAGCAGTACTTC. The genes are TRBV12-3 or TRBV12-4 and TRBJ2-7, with D unclear. Trimming pared 6 bases from V and 3 bases from J, leaving 15 bases between. The CDR3 length is 14 residues.

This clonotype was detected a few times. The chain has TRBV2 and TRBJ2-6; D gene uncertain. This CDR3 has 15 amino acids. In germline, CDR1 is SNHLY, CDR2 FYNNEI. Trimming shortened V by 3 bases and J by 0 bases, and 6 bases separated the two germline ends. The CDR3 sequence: CASSDLTSGANVLTF. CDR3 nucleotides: TGTGCCAGCAGTGATTTGACCTCTGGGGCCAACGTCCTGACTTTC.

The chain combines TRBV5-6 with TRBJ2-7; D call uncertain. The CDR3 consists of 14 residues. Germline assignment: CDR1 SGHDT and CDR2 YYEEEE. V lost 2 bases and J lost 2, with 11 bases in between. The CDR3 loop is CASSFGANAYEQYF. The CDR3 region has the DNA TGTGCCAGCAGCTTCGGAGCAAATGCCTACGAGCAGTACTTC. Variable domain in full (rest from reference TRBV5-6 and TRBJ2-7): DAGVTQSPTHLIKTRGQQVTLRCSPKSGHDTVSWYQQALGQGPQFIFQYYEEEERQRGNFPDRFSGHQFPNYSSELNVNALLLGDSALYLCASSFGANAYEQYFGPGTRLTVT.

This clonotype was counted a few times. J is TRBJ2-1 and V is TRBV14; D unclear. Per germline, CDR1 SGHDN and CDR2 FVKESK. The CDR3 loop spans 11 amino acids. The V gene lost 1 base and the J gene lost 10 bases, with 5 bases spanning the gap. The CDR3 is CASSQGWEQFF. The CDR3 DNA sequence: TGTGCCAGCAGCCAAGGTTGGGAGCAGTTCTTC.

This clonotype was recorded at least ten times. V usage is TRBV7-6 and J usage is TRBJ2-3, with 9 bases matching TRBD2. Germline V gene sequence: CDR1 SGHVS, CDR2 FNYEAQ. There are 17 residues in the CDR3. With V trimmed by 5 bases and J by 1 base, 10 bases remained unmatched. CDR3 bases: TGTGCCAGCAGCCCCCGGAGAGCGGGAGGCCGCACAGATACGCAGTATTTT. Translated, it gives CASSPRRAGGRTDTQYF.

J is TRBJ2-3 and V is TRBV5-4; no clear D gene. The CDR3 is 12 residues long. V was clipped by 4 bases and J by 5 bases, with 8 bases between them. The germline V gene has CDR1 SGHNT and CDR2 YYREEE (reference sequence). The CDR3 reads CASSAFKDTQYF. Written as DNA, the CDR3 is TGTGCCAGCAGCGCCTTCAAAGATACGCAGTATTTT.

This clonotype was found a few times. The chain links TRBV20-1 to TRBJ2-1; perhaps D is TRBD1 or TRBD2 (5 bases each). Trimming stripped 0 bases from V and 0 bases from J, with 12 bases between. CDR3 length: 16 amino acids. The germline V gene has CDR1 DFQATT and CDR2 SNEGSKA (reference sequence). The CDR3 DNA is TGCAGTGCTAGAGACCCTACTGGGGGCTCCTACAATGAGCAGTTCTTC. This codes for CSARDPTGGSYNEQFF.